This is a list of T cell receptor beta chains from one sample in a study of blood T cell repertoires in COVID-19. Assay: immunoSEQ multiplex PCR; the TCRdb copy retains only in-frame clones and omits some. Among fewer than 250,000 clones listed, about 83% were seen once. The sequencing input was peripheral blood. All receptors come from a woman aged 45-65 years with active or convalescent COVID-19. CDR3s include the opening cysteine and the closing phenylalanine or tryptophan. A D gene is named only where the DNA matches it firmly. Rows give clone size only sometimes, using once, few, many, or a class for an expanded clone.

>.|TRBV2|.|TRBJ1-2
TGTGCCAGCAAGCGGGGCTATGGCTACACCTTC
CASKRGYGYTF
>.|TRBV9|.|TRBJ2-6
TGTGCCAGCAGCTTCACAGCCGGGGGAGGTTACTCTGGGGCCAACGTCCTGACTTTC
CASSFTAGGGYSGANVLTF
>.|TRBV1|.|TRBJ2-3
TGCACCAGCAGCCAGGTTAAGACGGACATCCACACAGATACGCAGTATTTT
CTSSQVKTDIHTDTQYF
>.|TRBV5-1|TRBD2|TRBJ2-3
TGCGCCAGCAGCTTGACACCAGCGGGGCACACAGATACGCAGTATTTT
CASSLTPAGHTDTQYF
>.|TRBV5-1|.|TRBJ1-1
TGCGCCAGCAGCTTGGACAGGGCCTCATTCGGCACTGAAGCTTTCTTT
CASSLDRASFGTEAFF
>.|TRBV6-6|.|TRBJ1-3
TGTGCCAGCAGTTACGGGGGCAGGAGAGGAAACACCATATATTTT
CASSYGGRRGNTIYF
>.|TRBV6-5|.|TRBJ1-1
TGTGCCAGCAGTTACGGCCACACGGGTGAAGCTTTCTTT
CASSYGHTGEAFF
>few|TRBV6-1|.|TRBJ2-7
TGTGCCAGCAGTGATGAGGGTCCCTCCTACGAGCAGTACTTC
CASSDEGPSYEQYF
>.|TRBV3-1/TRBV3-2|.|TRBJ1-4
TGTGCCAGCAGCCAAGCCGTCCAGGTGAATGAAGGACTGTTTTTT
CASSQAVQVNEGLFF
>.|TRBV19|TRBD1|TRBJ2-5
TGTGCCACCACGGACAGGCAAGAGACCCAGTACTTC
CATTDRQETQYF
>.|TRBV2|.|TRBJ2-5
TGTGCCAGTGCGGCCCCTGACAGTCAAGAGACCCAGTACTTC
CASAAPDSQETQYF
>.|TRBV9|.|TRBJ1-1
TGTGCCAGCAGCGTAGAACCGGGGGGACAAAACACTGAAGCTTTCTTT
CASSVEPGGQNTEAFF
>.|TRBV6-5|TRBD1|TRBJ2-2
TGTGCCACCCGACAGGGGTCGAACACCGGGGAGCTGTTTTTT
CATRQGSNTGELFF
>.|TRBV6-5|TRBD2|TRBJ2-1
TGTGCCAGCCTCGATCTAGCGGGTTCCTACAATGAGCAGTTCTTC
CASLDLAGSYNEQFF
>.|TRBV6-5|.|TRBJ1-6
TGTGCCGGAGATATCAAGAGCTCCTATAATTCACCCCTCCACTTT
CAGDIKSSYNSPLHF
>once|TRBV29-1|TRBD1|TRBJ1-4
TGCAGCGTTTCGACAAGTATTGGGACAGCTTTTAATGAAAAACTGTTTTTT
CSVSTSIGTAFNEKLFF
>few|TRBV9|TRBD2|TRBJ2-2
TGTGCCAGCGGGCCGGGACTAGCAACCGGGGAGCTGTTTTTT
CASGPGLATGELFF
>.|TRBV5-1|TRBD1|TRBJ1-4
TGCGCCAGCAGCCACGACAGGGGTCCAATGAAAAAACTGTTTTTT
CASSHDRGPMKKLFF
>.|TRBV4-1|.|TRBJ1-5
TGCGCCAGCAGCCAAATCCCGGGGGGAGGCAATCAGCCCCAGCATTTT
CASSQIPGGGNQPQHF
>.|TRBV5-5|.|TRBJ2-5
TGTGCCAGCAGCTCAGGGGAAGAGACCCAGTACTTC
CASSSGEETQYF
>.|TRBV10-3|.|TRBJ1-5
TGTGCCATCAGTTTTCAGGGAGGTCAGCCCCAGCATTTT
CAISFQGGQPQHF
>.|TRBV12-5|.|TRBJ1-6
TGTGCTAGTGACAGGGATAATTCACCCCTCCACTTT
CASDRDNSPLHF
>.|TRBV5-6|TRBD2|TRBJ2-1
TGTGCCAGCAGCCCCCACGGGGGGGCCTCTTACAATGAGCAGTTCTTC
CASSPHGGASYNEQFF
>.|TRBV11-2|.|TRBJ2-1
TGTGCCAGCGACTACAGGGTCAATGAGCAGTTCTTC
CASDYRVNEQFF
>.|TRBV20-1|TRBD1|TRBJ1-2
TGCAGTGCTAGTACAGGGGACTATGGCTACACCTTC
CSASTGDYGYTF
>.|TRBV5-1|TRBD2|TRBJ2-5
TGCGCCAGCAGTTCTAGCGGGAGGGAACAAGAGACCCAGTACTTC
CASSSSGREQETQYF
>few|TRBV10-1|.|TRBJ1-2
TGCGCCAGCAGTCCAGGGGACTATGGCTACACCTTC
CASSPGDYGYTF
>.|TRBV7-9|.|TRBJ1-5
TGTGCCAGCAGCTCTTACTCCGGGACTCCCGGCGGGAATCAGCCCCAGCATTTT
CASSSYSGTPGGNQPQHF
>.|TRBV5-6|.|TRBJ1-6
TGTGCCAGCAGCAAATTGACAGAGAGCTCCTATAATTCACCCCTCCACTTT
CASSKLTESSYNSPLHF
>.|TRBV6-4|TRBD1|TRBJ1-5
TGTGCCAGCGGCCCGCACAGGGGGAATGCGGCCGATCAGCCCCAGCATTTT
CASGPHRGNAADQPQHF
>.|TRBV5-1|TRBD1|TRBJ2-2
TGCGCCAGCAGCGTGGACAGGGGGCTCGCCGGGGAGCTGTTTTTT
CASSVDRGLAGELFF
>.|TRBV3-1/TRBV3-2|.|TRBJ2-1
TGTGCCAGCAGCCAAGAAGCGGGCTCCTACAATGAGCAGTTCTTC
CASSQEAGSYNEQFF